This T cell receptor beta chain came from a study of blood T cell repertoires in COVID-19. Overall study: The United States, Italy and Spain were the sources of the acute and convalescent COVID-19 samples. From T cells, B-cell-depleted T cells, or PBMCs came the material, which was cDNA or gDNA.

The V end lost 3 bases, the J end lost 4 bases, and 13 bases lay between the germline ends. The CDR3 totals 14 residues. The germline CDR1 and CDR2 sequences are SGHTS and YDEGEE. Per the study methods: Nucleated cell counts were estimated from reference gene primer amplification. Using immunoSEQ multiplex PCR, the repertoire was profiled, and TCRdb retains in-frame clones only, with some absent. V and J calls and clone size are as listed in that table; D and trimming were resolved from the DNA. The sample yields under 350,000 clones, over 65% seen once. The J gene is TRBJ1-1, the V gene TRBV5-8; no firm D call. The sequenced sample consisted of peripheral blood. The sequence derives from a man between 60 and 75 years old who had recovered from COVID-19. CDR3 sequence (DNA): TGTGCCAGCAGCTACTGGGGTCGGGGCACTGAAGCTTTCTTT. This translates into CASSYWGRGTEAFF.